The 2 T cell receptor beta chains below come from one sample, sequenced in a study of technical replicates of blood from a handful of donors. Some clones are missing from TCRdb's copy, which holds only in-frame ones; the method was immunoSEQ multiplex PCR. This table has about 80,000 clones, just over 85% appearing once. Input material: PBMCs. The receptors derive from a human donor in good health. Some clones in this sample may be carry-over from other donors' samples.

The chain has TRBV4-2 and TRBJ2-2; TRBD2 aligns across 9 bases. The J segment lost 6 bases and the V segment lost 2 bases, leaving 7 bases of the junction unmatched. Per germline, CDR1 LGHNA and CDR2 YNFKEQ. The CDR3 is 16 amino acids. CDR3 sequence reads: CASSQPAGGAAGELFF. In DNA form, the CDR3 reads TGTGCCAGCAGCCAACCTGCGGGGGGGGCAGCCGGGGAGCTGTTTTTT.

This clone has only one observation. The genes are TRBV19 and TRBJ2-2, with TRBD2 matching 7 bases. Trimming cost V 1 base and J 4 bases; bases outside gene matches: 0. CDR3 length: 14 amino acids. Germline values: CDR1 LNHDA, CDR2 SQIVND (reference sequence). The CDR3 loop reads CASSIGGGTGELFF. DNA of the CDR3: TGTGCCAGTAGTATAGGGGGGGGCACCGGGGAGCTGTTTTTT.